A single T cell receptor (beta chain) is shown here with its context. This clonotype has at least ten counts. The specificity of this receptor is unknown. Base qualities are missing; no much larger clone stands one base away. These data come from a study of response to subunit inactivated influenza vaccine (dated by TCRdb to 2016 to 2019). Study-wide context: Deep quantitative T cell receptor repertoire profiling was used in the study to track responses to a trivalent subunit inactivated influenza vaccine. Overall results and qualifications from the work: The authors suggested that each seasonal influenza vaccination may recruit only a limited number of new T cells.

CDR1 and CDR2 are drawn from the germline V gene: SGHDT, YYEEEE. Trimming removed 2 bases from V and 2 bases from J, leaving 9 bases between the germline ends. Reading from cysteine to phenylalanine, the CDR3 counts 14 amino acids. The read is trimmed to its CDR3 DNA, 42 bases read in frame from base 1. Library preparation employed RT-PCR. The listed sequencing device is Illumina HiSeq 2500. TCRdb cleaned the public reads at Q25 with fastp, built clones with MiXCR and kept in-frame beta chains. Under each unique CDR3 protein, matching rows form one entry showing the most common genes and DNA. Counted in this sample were fewer than 750,000 distinct CDR3 sequences; 14% of them appeared once. Together, the top ten hold 11% of the sample.

Specimen: PBMCs from blood, collected 11 to 12 days after vaccination. The V gene is TRBV5-6 and the J gene is TRBJ2-3; the D segment cannot be called with confidence. The TCR originated in a man aged 50 to 60 who received an inactivated influenza vaccine. Donor details come from another sample of the same person, matched by shared clones. The nucleotide sequence reads as follows: TGTGCCAGCAGCTTTTACAGAGACACAGATACGCAGTATTTT. Its translation reads: CASSFYRDTDTQYF.